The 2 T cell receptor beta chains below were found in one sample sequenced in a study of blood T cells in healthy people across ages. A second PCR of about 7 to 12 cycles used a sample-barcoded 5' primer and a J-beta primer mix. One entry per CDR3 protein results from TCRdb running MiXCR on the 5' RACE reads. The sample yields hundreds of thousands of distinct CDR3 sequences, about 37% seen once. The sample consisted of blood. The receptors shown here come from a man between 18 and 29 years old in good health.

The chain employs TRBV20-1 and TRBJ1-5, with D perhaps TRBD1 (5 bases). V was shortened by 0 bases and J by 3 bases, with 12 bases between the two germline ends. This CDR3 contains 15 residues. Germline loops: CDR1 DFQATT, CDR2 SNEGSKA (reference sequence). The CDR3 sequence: CSARDRGGNNQPQHF. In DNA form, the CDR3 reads TGCAGTGCTAGAGATCGGGGGGGTAACAATCAGCCCCAGCATTTT.

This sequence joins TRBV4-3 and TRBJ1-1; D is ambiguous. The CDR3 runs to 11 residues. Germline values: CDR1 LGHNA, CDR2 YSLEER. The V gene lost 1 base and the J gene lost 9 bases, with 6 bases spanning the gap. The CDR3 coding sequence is TGCGCCAGCAGCCAAGGGAACCAAGCTTTCTTT. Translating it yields CASSQGNQAFF.